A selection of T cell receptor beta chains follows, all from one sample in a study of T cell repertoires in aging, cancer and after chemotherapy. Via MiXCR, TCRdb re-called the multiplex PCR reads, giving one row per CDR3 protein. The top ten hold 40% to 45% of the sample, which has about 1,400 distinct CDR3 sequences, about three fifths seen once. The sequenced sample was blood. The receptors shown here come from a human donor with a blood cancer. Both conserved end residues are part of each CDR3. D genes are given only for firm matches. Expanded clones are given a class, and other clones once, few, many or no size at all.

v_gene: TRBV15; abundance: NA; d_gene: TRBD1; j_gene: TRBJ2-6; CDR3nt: TGTGCCACCAGCAAAGGGGGCTCCGGGGCCAACGTCCTGACTTTC; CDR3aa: CATSKGGSGANVLTF
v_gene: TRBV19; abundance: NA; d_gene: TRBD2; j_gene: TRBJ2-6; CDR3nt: TGTGCCAGTAGTACGCGGGAGGGATTCTCTGGGGCCAACGTCCTGACTTTC; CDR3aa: CASSTREGFSGANVLTF
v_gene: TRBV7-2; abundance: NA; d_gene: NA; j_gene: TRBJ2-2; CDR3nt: TGTGCCAGCAGCTGGCACACCGGGGAGCTGTTTTTT; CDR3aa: CASSWHTGELFF
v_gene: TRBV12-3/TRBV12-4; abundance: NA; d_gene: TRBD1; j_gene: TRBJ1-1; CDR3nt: TGTGCCAGCAGTCCAAGGACAGGTAAGAACACTGAAGCTTTCTTT; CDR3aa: CASSPRTGKNTEAFF
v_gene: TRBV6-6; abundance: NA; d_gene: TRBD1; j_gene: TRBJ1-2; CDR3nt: TGTGCCAGCAGAGGGGACAGGGAAGACTATGGCTACACCTTC; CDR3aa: CASRGDREDYGYTF
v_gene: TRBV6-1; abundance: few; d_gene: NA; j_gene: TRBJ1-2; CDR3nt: TGTGCCAGCAGTGAAGAAGGTGGGGCCGTCGGGCTCTATGGCTACACCTTC; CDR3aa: CASSEEGGAVGLYGYTF
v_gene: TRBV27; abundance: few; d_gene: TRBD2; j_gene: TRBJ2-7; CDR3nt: TGTGCCAGCAGAGGCCCTAGCGGGAGTATCTACGAGCAGTACTTC; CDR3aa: CASRGPSGSIYEQYF
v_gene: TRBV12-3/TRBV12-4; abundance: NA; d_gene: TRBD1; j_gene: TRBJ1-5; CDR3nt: TGTGCCAGCAGCGCCGACAGGGCCCAGCATTTT; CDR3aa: CASSADRAQHF
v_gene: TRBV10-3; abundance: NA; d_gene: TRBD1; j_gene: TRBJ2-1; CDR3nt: TGTGCCATCAGTGAGAACAGGGGGCGCACCAATGAGCAGTTCTTC; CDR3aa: CAISENRGRTNEQFF
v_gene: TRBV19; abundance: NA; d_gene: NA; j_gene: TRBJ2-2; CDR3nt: TGTGCCAGTCGACCGGGACAAGGTATCGGGGAGCTGTTTTTT; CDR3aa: CASRPGQGIGELFF
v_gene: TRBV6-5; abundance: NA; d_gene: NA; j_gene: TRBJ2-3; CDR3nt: TGTGCCAGCAGTTACTTATCGGGGGGCACAGATACGCAGTATTTT; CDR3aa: CASSYLSGGTDTQYF
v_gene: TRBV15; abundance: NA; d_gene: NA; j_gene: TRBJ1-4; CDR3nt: TGTGCCACCAGCTCTCCCCGGGGGAAACTGTTTTTT; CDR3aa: CATSSPRGKLFF
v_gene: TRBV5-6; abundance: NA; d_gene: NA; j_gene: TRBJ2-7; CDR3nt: TGTGCCAGCAGCTTGAGGGATTCCTACGAGCAGTACTTC; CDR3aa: CASSLRDSYEQYF
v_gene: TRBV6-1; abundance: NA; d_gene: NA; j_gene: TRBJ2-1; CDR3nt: TGTGCCAGCAGCCGGGGGTACATTCTGGCCCAGAATGAGCAGTTCTTC; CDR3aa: CASSRGYILAQNEQFF
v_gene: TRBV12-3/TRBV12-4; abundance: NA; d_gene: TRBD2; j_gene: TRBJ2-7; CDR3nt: TGTGCCAGCAGTTTACTCACTAGCGGGAGGCTATACCGCTACGAGCAGTACTTC; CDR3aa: CASSLLTSGRLYRYEQYF
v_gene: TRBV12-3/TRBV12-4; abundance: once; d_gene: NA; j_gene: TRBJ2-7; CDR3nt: TGTGCCAGCAGTTTGAGACAGTCTTACGAGCAGTACTTC; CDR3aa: CASSLRQSYEQYF
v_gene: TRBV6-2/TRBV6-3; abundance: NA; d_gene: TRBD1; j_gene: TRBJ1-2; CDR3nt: TGTGCCAGCAATCCCAGGGACAGGGGAGATGGCTACACCTTC; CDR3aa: CASNPRDRGDGYTF
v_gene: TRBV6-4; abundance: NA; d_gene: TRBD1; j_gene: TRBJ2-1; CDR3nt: TGTGCCAGCAGTGGGTTAGACAGGGGCTGGGATGAGCAGTTCTTC; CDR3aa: CASSGLDRGWDEQFF
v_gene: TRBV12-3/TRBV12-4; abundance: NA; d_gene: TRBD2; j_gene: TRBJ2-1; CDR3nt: TGTGCCAGCAGGCTTCTAGCGGCGGAGCAGTTCTTC; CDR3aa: CASRLLAAEQFF
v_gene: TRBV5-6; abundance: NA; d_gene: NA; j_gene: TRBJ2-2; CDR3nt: TGTGCCAGCAGCCGACGGCTCGGGACTGACACCGGGGAGCTGTTTTTT; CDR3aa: CASSRRLGTDTGELFF